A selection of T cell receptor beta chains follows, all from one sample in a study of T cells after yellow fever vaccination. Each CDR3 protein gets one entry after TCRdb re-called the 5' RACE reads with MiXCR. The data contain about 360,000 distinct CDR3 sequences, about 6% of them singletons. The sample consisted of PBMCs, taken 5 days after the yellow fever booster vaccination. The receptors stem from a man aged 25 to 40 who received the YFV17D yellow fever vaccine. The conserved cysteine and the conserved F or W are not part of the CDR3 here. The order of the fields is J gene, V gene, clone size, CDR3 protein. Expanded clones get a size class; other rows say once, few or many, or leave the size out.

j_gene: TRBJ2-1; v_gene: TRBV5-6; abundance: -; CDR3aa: ASSLVPGTGALNEQF
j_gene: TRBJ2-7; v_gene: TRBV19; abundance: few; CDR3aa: ASSIGSPYEQY
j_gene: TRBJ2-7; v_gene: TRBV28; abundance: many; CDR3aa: ASSLAGGKYEQY
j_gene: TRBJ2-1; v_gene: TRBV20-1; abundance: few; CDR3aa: SARDRDSGRLEQF
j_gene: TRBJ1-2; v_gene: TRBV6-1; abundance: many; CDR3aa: ASSPMGTGQGMNYGYT
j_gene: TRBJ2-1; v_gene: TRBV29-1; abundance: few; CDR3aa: SVSSNEQF
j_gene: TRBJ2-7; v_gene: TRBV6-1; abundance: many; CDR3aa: ASSERTDAYEQY
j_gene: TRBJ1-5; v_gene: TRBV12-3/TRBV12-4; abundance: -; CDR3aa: ASTTTREGQPQH
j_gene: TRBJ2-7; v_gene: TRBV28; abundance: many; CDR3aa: ASSFDGGGGGSSYEQY
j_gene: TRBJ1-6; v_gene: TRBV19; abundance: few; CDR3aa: ASSTTGVNSPLH
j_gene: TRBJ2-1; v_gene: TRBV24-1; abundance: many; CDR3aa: ATSVPPDHNEQF
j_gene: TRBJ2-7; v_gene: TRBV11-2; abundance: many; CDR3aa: ASSLGASGSHEQY
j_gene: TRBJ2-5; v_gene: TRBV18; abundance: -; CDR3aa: ASSRAGTAGVETQY
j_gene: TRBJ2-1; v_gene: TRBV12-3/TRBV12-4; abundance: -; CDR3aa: ASSPAAGYNEQF
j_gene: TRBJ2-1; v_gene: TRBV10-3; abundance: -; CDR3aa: AISDTALTSTYNEQF
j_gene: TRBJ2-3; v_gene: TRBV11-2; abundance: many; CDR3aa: ASSLTSGTLTDTQY
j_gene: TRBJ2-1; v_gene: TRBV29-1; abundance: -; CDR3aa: SVFRVFSYNEQF
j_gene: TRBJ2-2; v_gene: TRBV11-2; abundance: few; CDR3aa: ASSYSTGQRGTGELF
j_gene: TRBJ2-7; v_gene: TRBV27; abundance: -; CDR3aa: ASSSLAVTYEQY
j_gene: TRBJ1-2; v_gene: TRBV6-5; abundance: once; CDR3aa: AVSGTVYGYT
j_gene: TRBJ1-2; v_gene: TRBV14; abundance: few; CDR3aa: ASSQDVRGYAGYT
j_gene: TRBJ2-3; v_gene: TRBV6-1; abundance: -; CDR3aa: ASSRDRVGTDTQY
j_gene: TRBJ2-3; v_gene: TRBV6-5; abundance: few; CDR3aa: ASSYGQLRTDTQY
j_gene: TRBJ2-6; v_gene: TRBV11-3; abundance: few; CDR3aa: ASSPAGANVLT
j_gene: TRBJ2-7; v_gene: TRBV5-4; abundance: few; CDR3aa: ASSFDRSEQY
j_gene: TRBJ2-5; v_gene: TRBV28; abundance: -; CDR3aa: ASNQPNLETQY
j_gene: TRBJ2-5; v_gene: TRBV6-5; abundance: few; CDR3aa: ASRGDRGTPEY
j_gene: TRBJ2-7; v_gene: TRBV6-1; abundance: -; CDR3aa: ASSESGQVQY
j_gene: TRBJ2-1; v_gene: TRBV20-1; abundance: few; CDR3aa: SARVAGLLSYNEQF
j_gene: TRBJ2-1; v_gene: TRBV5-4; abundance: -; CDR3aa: ASSLAGTSGRCEQF
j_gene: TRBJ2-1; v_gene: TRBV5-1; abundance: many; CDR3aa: ASSTGTGGSTSGYNEQF
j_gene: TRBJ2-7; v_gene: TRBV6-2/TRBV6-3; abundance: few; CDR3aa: ASRWTDYEQY
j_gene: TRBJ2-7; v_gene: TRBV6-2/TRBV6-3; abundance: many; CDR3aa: ASLREASYEQY
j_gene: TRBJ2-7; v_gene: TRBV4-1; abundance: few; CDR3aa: ASSQDAGLTYEQY
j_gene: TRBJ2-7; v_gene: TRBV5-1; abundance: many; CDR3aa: ASSLVVAGVYEQY
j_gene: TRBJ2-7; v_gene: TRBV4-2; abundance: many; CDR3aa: ASSQGAASGTGQY
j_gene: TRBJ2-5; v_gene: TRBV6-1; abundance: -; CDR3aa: ASSETSGRAPGGTQY
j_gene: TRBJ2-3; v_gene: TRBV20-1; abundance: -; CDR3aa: SARNVGGTAQDTQY
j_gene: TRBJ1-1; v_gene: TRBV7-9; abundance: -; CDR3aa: ASSGGTVEAF
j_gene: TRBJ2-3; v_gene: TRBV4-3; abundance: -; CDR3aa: ASSQEITAGTGVTDTQY
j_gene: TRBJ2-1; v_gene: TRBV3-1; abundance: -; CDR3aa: ASSQGVSDEQF
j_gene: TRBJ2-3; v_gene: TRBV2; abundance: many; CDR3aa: ASSEGATVSSDTQY
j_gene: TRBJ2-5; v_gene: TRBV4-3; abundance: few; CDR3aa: ASSQGPASGQETQY
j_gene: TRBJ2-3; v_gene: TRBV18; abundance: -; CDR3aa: ASSPPTGLDTQY
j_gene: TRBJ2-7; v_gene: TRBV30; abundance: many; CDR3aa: AWKKGPSSYEQY
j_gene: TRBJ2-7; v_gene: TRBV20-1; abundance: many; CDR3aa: SARLPGRSYEQY
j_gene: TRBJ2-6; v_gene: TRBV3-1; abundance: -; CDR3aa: ASSPWRRSSGANVLT
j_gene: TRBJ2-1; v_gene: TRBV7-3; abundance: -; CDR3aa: ASSLILPSEQF
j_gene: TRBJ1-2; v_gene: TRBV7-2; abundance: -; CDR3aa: ASSTLGGSYGYT
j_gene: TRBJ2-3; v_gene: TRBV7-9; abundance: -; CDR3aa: ASSRIAGGSTDTQY